The clone carrying this TCR beta chain was seen at least ten times. The sample's time point: persistent/refractory GD, antithyroid drugs over 5 years with positive TRAb. The TCR library was prepared using RNA isolated from PBMCs. The data originate from a study of regulatory T cells in long-lasting Graves disease. Libraries of TCR beta came from iRepertoire HTBI primers plus Arm-PCR of CDR3 regions. TCRdb re-called the multiplex PCR reads through MiXCR, storing one row per CDR3 protein. The sample records 700,000 or so distinct CDR3 sequences, approximately 31% being singletons. Germline loops: CDR1 SGHAT, CDR2 FQNNGV. The CDR3 consists of 17 residues. V was clipped by 0 bases and J by 8 bases, with 19 bases between them.

The TCR comes from a female donor with Graves disease. Source: peripheral blood mononuclear cells (PBMCs), taken when the disease was refractory, from a patient treated with antithyroid drugs. The chain combines TRBV11-2 with TRBJ1-4; weak D call: TRBD1 (6 bases). The CDR3, as DNA: TGTGCCAGCAGCTTAGATTACCGGGGACAAGGGGGAGAAAAACTGTTTTTT. This sequence encodes CASSLDYRGQGGEKLFF.